The rows below give T cell receptor beta chains drawn from one sample of a study of OX40 agonist ivuxolimab in advanced cancers. Clones were sequenced by immunoSEQ multiplex PCR, and TCRdb holds only the in-frame ones, with some missing. The repertoire has roughly 26,000 clones, 70% to 90% of them found once; the top ten carry approximately 20%. The material sequenced was CD4+ or CD8+ T cells sorted from blood, taken in a trial of the OX40 agonist ivuxolimab. Source of these receptors: an adult with an advanced solid tumor such as melanoma, head and neck, liver or kidney cancer. The CDR3 runs from the conserved cysteine through the conserved F or W. D genes are given only for firm matches. Rows give clone size only sometimes, using once, few, many, or a class for an expanded clone.

TRBV11-2	-	TRBD2	TRBJ2-3	TGTGCCAGCAGCCCATTTCCTAGCGGGGGGGCAGATACGCAGTATTTT	CASSPFPSGGADTQYF
TRBV19	-	-	TRBJ2-5	TGTGCCAGTAGTATGAGTCCAGGGTGGATCGGGGAGACCCAGTACTTC	CASSMSPGWIGETQYF
TRBV9	-	TRBD1	TRBJ2-1	TGTGCCAGCAACGTGGGAAGGACAGGGCGAAACAATGAGCAGTTCTTC	CASNVGRTGRNNEQFF
TRBV4-1	-	-	TRBJ2-1	TGCGCCAGCAGGGCAGACTCCTACAATGAGCAGTTCTTC	CASRADSYNEQFF
TRBV15	-	-	TRBJ1-5	TGTGCCACCAGCAGAGATGACCTCCGACAGTCCTATCAGCCCCAGCATTTT	CATSRDDLRQSYQPQHF
TRBV2	-	TRBD1	TRBJ1-2	TGTGCCAGCAGGCCCGGGACAGGGTTTTACCTCTATGGCTACACCTTC	CASRPGTGFYLYGYTF
TRBV9	-	-	TRBJ2-2	TGTGCCAGCAGCGTAACAGGGTCCACCGGGGAGCTGTTTTTT	CASSVTGSTGELFF
TRBV19	-	TRBD2	TRBJ2-1	TGTGCCAGTAGTATAGAGTTAGGGACTAGCGGTTTATACAATGAGCAGTTCTTC	CASSIELGTSGLYNEQFF
TRBV5-1	-	-	TRBJ2-2	TGCGCCAGCAGCTTGGGTTCGGGGTACACCGGGGAGCTGTTTTTT	CASSLGSGYTGELFF
TRBV4-3	-	-	TRBJ1-2	TGCGCCAGCAGCCAAGGGGCGGCGCCTTATGGCTACACCTTC	CASSQGAAPYGYTF
TRBV11-3	-	-	TRBJ2-3	TGTGCCAGCAGCTTAGGGACAGATACGCAGTATTTT	CASSLGTDTQYF
TRBV29-1	-	TRBD1	TRBJ2-2	TGCAGCGCTGGACAGGAGACGAACACCGGGGAGCTGTTTTTT	CSAGQETNTGELFF
TRBV5-1	-	TRBD2	TRBJ2-7	TGCGCCAGCAGCTTGATAAGCGGGAGCCCCAACGAGCAGTACTTC	CASSLISGSPNEQYF
TRBV19	few	TRBD2	TRBJ2-1	TGTGCCAGTACCCTTGCGGGGAGGGCTAATGAGCAGTTCTTC	CASTLAGRANEQFF
TRBV27	-	-	TRBJ2-3	TGTGCCAGCAGTTTATCAAGACCCAGTACTAATACGCAGTATTTT	CASSLSRPSTNTQYF
TRBV13	-	TRBD2	TRBJ2-1	TGTGCCAGCAGCTTGGGGGGGTACAATGAGCAGTTCTTC	CASSLGGYNEQFF
TRBV28	once	-	TRBJ1-5	TGTGCCAGCAGTCCAAGACAGTATAATCAGCCCCAGCATTTT	CASSPRQYNQPQHF
TRBV27	-	-	TRBJ1-1	TGCGCCAGCATAGGGGAGAGCACTGAAGCTTTCTTT	CASIGESTEAFF
TRBV30	-	-	TRBJ2-7	TGTGCAGCAGACAGTCCGGAGACCTACGAGCAGTACTTC	CAADSPETYEQYF
TRBV5-1	-	-	TRBJ2-7	TGCGCCAGCAGCTTGGCCGCTGTTTGGGGCTCCTACGAGCAGTACTTC	CASSLAAVWGSYEQYF
TRBV30	-	TRBD1	TRBJ2-1	TGTGCCTGGAGTTCGGGACAGAGTTACAATGAGCAGTTCTTC	CAWSSGQSYNEQFF
TRBV28	few	-	TRBJ1-4	TGTGCCAGCAGTTTCTTTAAGGGCTCTAATGAAAAACTGTTTTTT	CASSFFKGSNEKLFF
TRBV6-1	-	-	TRBJ2-1	TGTGCCAGCAGTGCGGGACTCCGCGTTGGACACAATGAGCAGTTCTTC	CASSAGLRVGHNEQFF
TRBV5-1	-	TRBD1	TRBJ2-7	TGCGCCAGCAGCTTCTCAGGACAGGGGGAACTCTACGAGCAGTACTTC	CASSFSGQGELYEQYF